The entry that follows covers one T cell receptor (beta chain) sequence. This record belongs to a study of PD-1 blockade in classical Hodgkin lymphoma. Using immunoSEQ multiplex PCR, the repertoire was profiled, and TCRdb retains in-frame clones only, with some absent. This repertoire shows approximately 26,000 clones, just under 80% found once; its top ten account for 15% to 20%. This CDR3 is 13 amino acids long. V was pared by 6 bases and J by 6 bases, with 15 bases between. The germline gives CDR1 MNHEY, CDR2 SMNVEV (reference sequence). Time point defined: cycle 4 day 1 (C4D1), after 5 to 7 weeks of nivolumab. Each patient's relapse followed autologous stem cell transplantation, and brentuximab vedotin exposure varied.

The receptor was isolated from a human donor with classical Hodgkin lymphoma. The sequencing used peripheral blood mononuclear cells (PBMCs), collected before the fourth cycle of nivolumab. This chain links TRBV27 with TRBJ2-7, with D possibly being TRBD2 (5 bases). CDR3 loop: CASRGSFEGEQYF. The CDR3, as DNA: TGTGCCAGCAGAGGATCATTTGAGGGCGAGCAGTACTTC.